Listed below are T cell receptor beta chains from one sample, sequenced in a study of blood T cell repertoires in COVID-19. Sequenced by immunoSEQ multiplex PCR; TCRdb stores in-frame clones only, minus some. The data show around 100,000 clones, approximately 86% seen once. The sample taken for sequencing was peripheral blood. Receptor source: an elderly man with acute or convalescent COVID-19. Both conserved end residues are part of each CDR3. A D gene is named only where the DNA matches it firmly. Clone size appears in some rows only: once, few, many, or a class for an expanded clone.

DNA	CDR3	size	J	V	D
TGTGCCAGCAGTTGGACAGGGGGGCGGAAACTGTTTTTT	CASSWTGGRKLFF	.	TRBJ1-4	TRBV27	TRBD1
TGTGCCAGCAGCTTAGCCCCGAGCGGGGTCTGGGATGAGCAGTTCTTC	CASSLAPSGVWDEQFF	.	TRBJ2-1	TRBV7-2	TRBD2
TGTGCAAGTCGCCCGGACAGGAGAAATTCACCCCTCCACTTT	CASRPDRRNSPLHF	.	TRBJ1-6	TRBV12-2	.
TGCAGCGCCGTCCTCCAGGGGGATGAGCAGTTCTTC	CSAVLQGDEQFF	.	TRBJ2-1	TRBV29-1	TRBD1
TGTGCCAGCAGCCCGAGGGGGAACATTCAGTACTTC	CASSPRGNIQYF	.	TRBJ2-4	TRBV6-2/TRBV6-3	.
TGTGCCAGCAGTTTATTTAGGGAGATGGGCAATGAGCAGTTCTTC	CASSLFREMGNEQFF	.	TRBJ2-1	TRBV28	.
TGTGCCAGCAAAAGACTAGCGGGAGTCACAGATACGCAGTATTTT	CASKRLAGVTDTQYF	once	TRBJ2-3	TRBV6-6	TRBD2
TGTGCCAGCAGCCAAGATGGGAGGAACTCTGGAAACACCATATATTTT	CASSQDGRNSGNTIYF	.	TRBJ1-3	TRBV4-2	.
TGTGCCAGCAGGTCCTTTACTAACTATGGCTACACCTTC	CASRSFTNYGYTF	.	TRBJ1-2	TRBV12-3/TRBV12-4	.
TGTGCCAGCAGCGCGGGTTTTGATCTGAACACTGAAGCTTTCTTT	CASSAGFDLNTEAFF	.	TRBJ1-1	TRBV9	.
TGCAGCGTTGATCAGGGGTTGGAAGAGACCCAGTACTTC	CSVDQGLEETQYF	.	TRBJ2-5	TRBV29-1	.
TGTGCCAGCGGCGCCTTAAAGCAGGGGAACACTGAAGCTTTCTTT	CASGALKQGNTEAFF	few	TRBJ1-1	TRBV2	.
TGTGCCAGCAGTTTACGGACTAGGGGGGACGGCTACACCTTC	CASSLRTRGDGYTF	once	TRBJ1-2	TRBV28	.
TGCAGTGCTTCACCCCTAAATACGCAGTATTTT	CSASPLNTQYF	.	TRBJ2-3	TRBV20-1	.
TGTGCCAGCAGCTTAGGGACAGGGGGCGATGGCTACACCTTC	CASSLGTGGDGYTF	.	TRBJ1-2	TRBV7-2	TRBD1
TGTGCCAGCAGTTCAACAGGAGACAGTCAGCCCCAGCATTTT	CASSSTGDSQPQHF	.	TRBJ1-5	TRBV28	.
TGTGCCAGCAGCTTACTCCCCTCGGGACAGGGGACCTATGGCTACACCTTC	CASSLLPSGQGTYGYTF	.	TRBJ1-2	TRBV11-2	TRBD1
TGTGCCAGCAGCCAAGGGCCAGGGGGCAACTATGGCTACACCTTC	CASSQGPGGNYGYTF	.	TRBJ1-2	TRBV3-1/TRBV3-2	TRBD1
TGTGCCAGCAGCTTAGTTTTCGGGAGAGGAGAGACCCAGTACTTC	CASSLVFGRGETQYF	.	TRBJ2-5	TRBV7-2	.
TGTGCCAGCAGACCCGCTCTAGCGGGAGCTTCAGATACGCAGTATTTT	CASRPALAGASDTQYF	once	TRBJ2-3	TRBV2	TRBD2
TGTGCCAGCAGGCCTTCGGGTCTCTACAATGAGCAGTTCTTC	CASRPSGLYNEQFF	.	TRBJ2-1	TRBV27	.
TGTGCCAGCAGGCCGGGACTAGCGGCTTACAATGAGCAGTTCTTC	CASRPGLAAYNEQFF	once	TRBJ2-1	TRBV9	TRBD2
TGTGCCAGCAGGGTGGGCGTTGGCTACACCTTC	CASRVGVGYTF	few	TRBJ1-2	TRBV6-5	.
TGTGCCAGCAGCGTAGTTGCGGGGCAAGGTGAGACCCAGTACTTC	CASSVVAGQGETQYF	.	TRBJ2-5	TRBV9	.
TGTGCCAGCAGTGGACAGGACGGTTCACCCCTCCACTTT	CASSGQDGSPLHF	.	TRBJ1-6	TRBV2	.
TGTGCCACCAGCCCCTTACAATCTCTCTATGGCTACACCTTC	CATSPLQSLYGYTF	few	TRBJ1-2	TRBV15	.
TGCGCCAGCAGCAGATCAGGGGGTATCACAGATACGCAGTATTTT	CASSRSGGITDTQYF	.	TRBJ2-3	TRBV5-1	TRBD1
TGTGCCAGCAGTCTTAGGACAGCAATGAACACTGAAGCTTTCTTT	CASSLRTAMNTEAFF	few	TRBJ1-1	TRBV28	.
TGTGCCAGCAGTTTCCTGGGACAGGGGGAGGAGGGCTACACCTTC	CASSFLGQGEEGYTF	.	TRBJ1-2	TRBV27	TRBD1
TGTGCCAGCAGTTTAGTGCTACAGGATGGGAATGAGCAGTTCTTC	CASSLVLQDGNEQFF	.	TRBJ2-1	TRBV28	.
TGTGCCATCAGTGAGTCGCCGGGACAGGTGTACGAGCAGTACTTC	CAISESPGQVYEQYF	.	TRBJ2-7	TRBV10-3	TRBD1
TGTGCCAGCAGCTTGGACAGGGCGGGAGATACGCAGTATTTT	CASSLDRAGDTQYF	.	TRBJ2-3	TRBV7-9	TRBD1
TGTGCCAGCCGTGGCGGAGGAAACTATGGCTACACCTTC	CASRGGGNYGYTF	.	TRBJ1-2	TRBV12-3/TRBV12-4	.
TGTGCCAGCAGTTCGGGGGGGAGCTATGGCTACACCTTC	CASSSGGSYGYTF	.	TRBJ1-2	TRBV6-9	.
TGCGCCAGCAGCTTGAGGGAGCCTGGAAACACCATATATTTT	CASSLREPGNTIYF	.	TRBJ1-3	TRBV5-1	.
TGTGCCAGCACCCCCCGGACAGGGGGGTTTGGAGATACGCAGTATTTT	CASTPRTGGFGDTQYF	.	TRBJ2-3	TRBV6-6	TRBD1
TGTGCCAGCTCACCCCAGGGACAGGGGGCGAATTCACCCCTCCACTTT	CASSPQGQGANSPLHF	.	TRBJ1-6	TRBV18	TRBD1